The sequence of this T cell receptor (beta chain) was determined in a study of blood T cells in healthy people across ages. The authors ran a second PCR of about 7 to 11 cycles using a sample-barcoded 5' primer and a J-beta primer mix. A single record per CDR3 protein comes from TCRdb applying MiXCR to the 5' RACE reads. The repertoire holds some 890,000 distinct CDR3 sequences, with about 27% as singletons. The table lists this clonotype with many counts. The V gene lost 7 bases and the J gene lost 1 base, with 10 bases spanning the gap. The CDR3 runs 12 residues. Looked up from germline, CDR1 is SQVTM and CDR2 is ANQGSEA. In addition, the sample was reused for a study of T cells of mothers and their children.

The receptor was isolated from a woman in her thirties or forties in good health. The chain joins TRBV29-1 to TRBJ2-5, with TRBD2 as a possible D gene (6 bases). The sample taken for sequencing was blood. CDR3 residues: CSARGSQETQYF. In DNA form, the CDR3 reads TGCAGCGCTCGGGGGTCCCAAGAGACCCAGTACTTC.